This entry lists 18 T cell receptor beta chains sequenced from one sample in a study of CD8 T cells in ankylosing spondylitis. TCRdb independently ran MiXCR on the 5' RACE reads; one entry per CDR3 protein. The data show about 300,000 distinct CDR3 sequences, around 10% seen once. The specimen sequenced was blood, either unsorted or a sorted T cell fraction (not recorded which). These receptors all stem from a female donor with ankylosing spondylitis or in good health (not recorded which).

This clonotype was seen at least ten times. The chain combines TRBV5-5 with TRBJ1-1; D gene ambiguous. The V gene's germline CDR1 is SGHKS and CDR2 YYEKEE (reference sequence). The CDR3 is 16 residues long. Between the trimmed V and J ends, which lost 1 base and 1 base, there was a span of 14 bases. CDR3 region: CASSLSLAAGNTEAFF. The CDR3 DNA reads TGTGCCAGCAGCTTGTCCCTGGCGGCGGGGAACACTGAAGCTTTCTTT.

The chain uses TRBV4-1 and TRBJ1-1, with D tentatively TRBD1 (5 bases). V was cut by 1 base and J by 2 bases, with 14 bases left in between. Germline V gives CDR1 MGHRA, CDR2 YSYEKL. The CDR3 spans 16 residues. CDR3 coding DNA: TGCGCCAGCAGCCAAGGGGACGGCCACATCAACACTGAAGCTTTCTTT. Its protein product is CASSQGDGHINTEAFF.

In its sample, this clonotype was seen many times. CDR3 amino acids: CASSPGGRDRAYEQYF. DNA for the CDR3: TGCGCCAGCAGCCCGGGGGGCAGGGACCGGGCATACGAGCAGTACTTC. J is TRBJ2-7 and V is TRBV5-1; a weak D match, TRBD2 (7 bases). From germline, CDR1 is SGHRS and CDR2 YFSETQ. This CDR3 has 16 residues. With 4 bases removed from V and 4 bases from J, the gap between germline ends came to 21 bases. The whole variable domain, filled in from reference TRBV5-1 and TRBJ2-7, reads KAGVTQTPRYLIKTRGQQVTLSCSPISGHRSVSWYQQTPGQGLQFLFEYFSETQRNKGNFPGRFSGRQFSNSRSEMNVSTLELGDSALYLCASSPGGRDRAYEQYFGPGTRLTVT.

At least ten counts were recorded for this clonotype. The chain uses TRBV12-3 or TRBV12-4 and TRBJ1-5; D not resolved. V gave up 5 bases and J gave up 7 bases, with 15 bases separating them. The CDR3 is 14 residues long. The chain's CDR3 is CASSPGIPDQPQHF. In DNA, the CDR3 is TGTGCCAGCAGTCCCGGGATCCCCGACCAGCCCCAGCATTTT.

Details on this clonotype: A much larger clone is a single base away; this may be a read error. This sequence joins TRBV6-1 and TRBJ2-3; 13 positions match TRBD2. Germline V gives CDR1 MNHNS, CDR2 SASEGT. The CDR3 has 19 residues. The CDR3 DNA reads TGTGCCAGCAGTCCCCTTGGACTAGCGGGGGCCACTAGCAGAGATACGCAGTATTTT. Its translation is CASSPLGLAGATSRDTQYF.

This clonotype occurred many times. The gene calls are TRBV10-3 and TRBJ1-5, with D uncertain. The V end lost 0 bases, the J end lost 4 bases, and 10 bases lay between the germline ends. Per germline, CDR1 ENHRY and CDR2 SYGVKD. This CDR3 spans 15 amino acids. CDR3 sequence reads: CAISESGGRNQPQHF. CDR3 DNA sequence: TGTGCCATCAGTGAGTCAGGAGGGCGGAATCAGCCCCAGCATTTT.

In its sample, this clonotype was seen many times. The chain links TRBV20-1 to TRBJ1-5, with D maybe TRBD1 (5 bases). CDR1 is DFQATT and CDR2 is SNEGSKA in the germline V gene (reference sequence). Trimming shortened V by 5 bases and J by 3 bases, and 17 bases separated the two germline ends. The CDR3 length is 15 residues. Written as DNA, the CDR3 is TGCAGTGCTGAAGGGACGCCGAACATCAATCAGCCCCAGCATTTT. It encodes CSAEGTPNINQPQHF.

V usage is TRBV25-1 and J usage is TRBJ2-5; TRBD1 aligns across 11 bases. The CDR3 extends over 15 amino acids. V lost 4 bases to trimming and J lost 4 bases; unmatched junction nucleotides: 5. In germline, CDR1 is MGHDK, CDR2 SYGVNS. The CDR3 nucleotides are TGTGCCAGCAGTGGTACGGGACAGGGGGTAGAGACCCAGTACTTC. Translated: CASSGTGQGVETQYF.

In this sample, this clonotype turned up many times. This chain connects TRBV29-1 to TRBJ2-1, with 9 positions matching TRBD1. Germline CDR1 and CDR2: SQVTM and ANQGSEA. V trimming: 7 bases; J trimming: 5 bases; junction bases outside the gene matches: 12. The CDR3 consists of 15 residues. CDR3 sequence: CSARAGTGNNNEQFF. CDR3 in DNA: TGCAGCGCCCGCGCCGGGACAGGGAACAACAATGAGCAGTTCTTC.

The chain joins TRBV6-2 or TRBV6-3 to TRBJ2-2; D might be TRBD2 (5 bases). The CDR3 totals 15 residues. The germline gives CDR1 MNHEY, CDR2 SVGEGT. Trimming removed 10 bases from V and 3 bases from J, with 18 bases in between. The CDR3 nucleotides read TGTGCCACCCGCGGTGGAGGCGAAGACACCGGGGAGCTGTTTTTT. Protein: CATRGGGEDTGELFF.

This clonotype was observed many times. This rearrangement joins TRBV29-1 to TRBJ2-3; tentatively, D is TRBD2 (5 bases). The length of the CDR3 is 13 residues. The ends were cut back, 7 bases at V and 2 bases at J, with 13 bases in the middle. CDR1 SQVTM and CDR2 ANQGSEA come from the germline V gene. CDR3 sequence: CSATSGSTDTQYF. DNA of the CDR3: TGCAGCGCCACCAGCGGTTCCACAGATACGCAGTATTTT.

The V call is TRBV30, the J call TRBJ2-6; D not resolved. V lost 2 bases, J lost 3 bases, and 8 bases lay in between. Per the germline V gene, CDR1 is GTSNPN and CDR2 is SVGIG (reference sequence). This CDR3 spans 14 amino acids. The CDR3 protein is CAWSSAVGANVLTF. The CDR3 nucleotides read TGTGCCTGGAGTTCGGCTGTTGGGGCCAACGTCCTGACTTTC.

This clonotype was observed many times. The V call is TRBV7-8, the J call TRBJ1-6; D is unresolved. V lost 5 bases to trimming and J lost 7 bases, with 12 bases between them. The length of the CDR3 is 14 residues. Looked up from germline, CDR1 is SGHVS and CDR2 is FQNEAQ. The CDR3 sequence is CASSQALGNSPLHF. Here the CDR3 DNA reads TGTGCCAGCAGCCAAGCCTTGGGGAATTCACCCCTCCACTTT.

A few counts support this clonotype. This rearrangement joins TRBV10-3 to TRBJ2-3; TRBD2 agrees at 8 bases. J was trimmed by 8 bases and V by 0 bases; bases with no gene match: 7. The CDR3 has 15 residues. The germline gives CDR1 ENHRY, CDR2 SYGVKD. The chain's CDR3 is CAISESPGGSLTQYF. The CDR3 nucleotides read TGTGCCATCAGTGAGTCCCCGGGAGGGTCTCTTACGCAGTATTTT.

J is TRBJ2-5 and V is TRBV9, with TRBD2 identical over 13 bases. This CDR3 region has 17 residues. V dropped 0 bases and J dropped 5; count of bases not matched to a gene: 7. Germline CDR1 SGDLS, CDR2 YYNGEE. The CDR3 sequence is CASSVDGLAGVVETQYF. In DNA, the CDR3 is TGTGCCAGCAGCGTAGACGGACTAGCGGGAGTCGTGGAGACCCAGTACTTC.

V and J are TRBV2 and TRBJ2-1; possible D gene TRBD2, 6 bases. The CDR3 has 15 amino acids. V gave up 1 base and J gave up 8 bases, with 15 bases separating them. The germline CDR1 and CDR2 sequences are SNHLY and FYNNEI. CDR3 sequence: CASSEVPREIDEQFF. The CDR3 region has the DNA TGTGCCAGCAGTGAAGTCCCGCGGGAAATTGATGAGCAGTTCTTC.

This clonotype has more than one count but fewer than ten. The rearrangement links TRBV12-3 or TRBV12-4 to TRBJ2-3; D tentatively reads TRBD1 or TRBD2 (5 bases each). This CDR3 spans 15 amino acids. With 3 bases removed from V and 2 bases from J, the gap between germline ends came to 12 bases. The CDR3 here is CASSFERGVTDTQYF. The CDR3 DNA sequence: TGTGCCAGCAGTTTCGAGCGAGGGGTCACAGATACGCAGTATTTT.

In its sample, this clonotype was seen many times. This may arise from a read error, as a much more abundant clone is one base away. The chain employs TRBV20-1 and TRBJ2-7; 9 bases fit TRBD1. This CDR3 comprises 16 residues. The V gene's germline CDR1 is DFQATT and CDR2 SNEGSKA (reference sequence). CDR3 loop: CCARAPWGQGAYEQYF. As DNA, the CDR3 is TGCTGTGCTAGAGCTCCGTGGGGACAGGGAGCCTACGAGCAGTACTTC.